A selection of T cell receptor beta chains follows, all from one sample in a study of HIV-infected children after antiretroviral therapy interruption. Each CDR3 protein is one row after TCRdb ran MiXCR on the 3' RACE reads. The sample shows approximately 89,000 distinct CDR3 sequences, under 8% of them seen only once. Here the sequenced sample was CD45RA+ CD4+ T cells from PBMCs, pooled from several time points, taken from a donor given antiretroviral therapy, either interrupted or continuous. Receptors originate from a pool of human donors with HIV. CDR3s include the opening cysteine and the closing phenylalanine or tryptophan.

j_gene: TRBJ1-1
v_gene: TRBV6-5
CDR3aa: CASSYWAIGSTEAFF

j_gene: TRBJ2-6
v_gene: TRBV12-1
CDR3aa: CASLLSYSGANVLTF

j_gene: TRBJ1-1
v_gene: TRBV18
CDR3aa: CASSPLEDLGTEAFF

j_gene: TRBJ1-5
v_gene: TRBV20-1
CDR3aa: CSATNRGNQPQHF

j_gene: TRBJ2-7
v_gene: TRBV18
CDR3aa: CASSPLHEWGNEQYF

j_gene: TRBJ2-7
v_gene: TRBV5-4
CDR3aa: CASSSGQTYEQYF

j_gene: TRBJ1-5
v_gene: TRBV3-1
CDR3aa: CASSPTGGMSSNQPQHF

j_gene: TRBJ2-7
v_gene: TRBV2
CDR3aa: CATNTGTGGDEQYF

j_gene: TRBJ2-1
v_gene: TRBV29-1
CDR3aa: CSVGGGLAGGGSSDEQFF

j_gene: TRBJ1-2
v_gene: TRBV24-1
CDR3aa: CATSGETPSGYTF

j_gene: TRBJ2-1
v_gene: TRBV3-1
CDR3aa: CASGPRWGSYNEQFF

j_gene: TRBJ2-1
v_gene: TRBV10-3
CDR3aa: CAISGGLVSYNEQFF

j_gene: TRBJ1-2
v_gene: TRBV9
CDR3aa: CASSVRDNYGYTF

j_gene: TRBJ2-7
v_gene: TRBV11-3
CDR3aa: CASSLAGGEQYF

j_gene: TRBJ2-3
v_gene: TRBV12-5
CDR3aa: CASGVAATDTQYF

j_gene: TRBJ1-4
v_gene: TRBV4-1
CDR3aa: CASSHLTGTGGEKLFF

j_gene: TRBJ2-1
v_gene: TRBV3-1
CDR3aa: CASSTTGGPYNEQFF

j_gene: TRBJ2-3
v_gene: TRBV6-5
CDR3aa: CASSYGTAQYF

j_gene: TRBJ2-3
v_gene: TRBV5-8
CDR3aa: CASSSRTVETTDTQYF

j_gene: TRBJ2-7
v_gene: TRBV7-8
CDR3aa: CASSLRDRAYEQYF

j_gene: TRBJ2-7
v_gene: TRBV5-1
CDR3aa: CASSLGADYEQYF

j_gene: TRBJ2-3
v_gene: TRBV27
CDR3aa: CASSLLKGTSTDTQYF

j_gene: TRBJ2-1
v_gene: TRBV6-4
CDR3aa: CASSRFGTSGSAYNEQFF

j_gene: TRBJ2-1
v_gene: TRBV20-1
CDR3aa: CSAPQESYNEQFF

j_gene: TRBJ2-7
v_gene: TRBV20-1
CDR3aa: CSVAGVEQYF

j_gene: TRBJ2-1
v_gene: TRBV7-2
CDR3aa: CASSSTYNEQFF

j_gene: TRBJ1-3
v_gene: TRBV5-6
CDR3aa: CASSLGAGIPSGNTIYF

j_gene: TRBJ1-3
v_gene: TRBV29-1
CDR3aa: CSVDVLSGNTIYF